One and the same sample provided the 20 T cell receptor beta chains below, sequenced in a study of cytomegalovirus exposure and HLA in healthy donors. Vbeta (60) and Jbeta (13) primers were used in the PCR. The table came from immunoSEQ multiplex PCR; TCRdb's copy has only in-frame clones and leaves some out. This table holds 100,000 or so clones, roughly 80% found once. Source material: PBMCs. These receptors were obtained from a man aged 25 to 40 in good health and CMV-seropositive.

The rearrangement joins TRBV18 to TRBJ1-2; a weak D match, TRBD1 (5 bases). Per the germline V gene, CDR1 is KGHSH and CDR2 is LQKENI. The V end was cut by 3 bases, the J end by 3 bases, with 14 bases between. This CDR3 comprises 15 residues. CDR3 amino acids: CASSPSRGGDYGYTF. The CDR3 coding sequence is TGTGCCAGCTCACCGTCCCGGGGGGGAGACTATGGCTACACCTTC.

The V and J genes are TRBV7-2 and TRBJ2-1; 12 nucleotides agree with TRBD1. From germline, CDR1 is SGHTA and CDR2 FQGNSA. V was pared by 3 bases and J by 12 bases, with 6 bases of the junction left unmatched. CDR3 size: 14 residues. The CDR3 region is CASSFGTGGLGQFF. In DNA, the CDR3 is TGTGCCAGCAGCTTCGGGACAGGGGGCCTAGGGCAGTTCTTC.

The chain has TRBV11-3 and TRBJ2-7; 10 bases map to TRBD1. Per germline, CDR1 SGHNT and CDR2 YENEEA. Trimming cost V 5 bases and J 5 bases; bases outside gene matches: 6. CDR3 length: 14 amino acids. The CDR3 is CASSNAGTGDEQYF. The CDR3 DNA sequence: TGTGCCAGCAGCAATGCCGGGACAGGGGACGAGCAGTACTTC. Drawing the rest from reference TRBV11-3 and TRBJ2-7, the complete variable domain is EAGVVQSPRYKIIEKKQPVAFWCNPISGHNTLYWYLQNLGQGPELLIRYENEEAVDDSQLPKDRFSAERLKGVDSTLKIQPAELGDSAVYLCASSNAGTGDEQYFGPGTRLTVT.

This clone was found a few times. The rearrangement uses TRBV5-6 and TRBJ1-1; 7 bases fit TRBD1. Trimming removed 7 bases from V and 0 bases from J; junction bases left unmatched: 3. This CDR3 region has 13 residues. Germline lookup yields CDR1 SGHDT and CDR2 YYEEEE. CDR3: CASHRGMNTEAFF. DNA of the CDR3: TGTGCCAGCCACAGGGGAATGAACACTGAAGCTTTCTTT.

The gene calls are TRBV15 and TRBJ1-5, with TRBD1 matching over 7 bases. After removal of 4 bases from V and 5 bases from J, the junction contained 5 bases not matched to a gene. Per germline, CDR1 LNHNV and CDR2 YYDKDF (reference sequence). The CDR3 covers 14 residues. The CDR3 spells CATSNRGYYQPQHF. As DNA, the CDR3 is TGTGCCACCAGCAACAGGGGTTACTATCAGCCCCAGCATTTT.

This clone was found a few times. The chain combines TRBV6-4 with TRBJ2-4, with D uncertain. Germline CDR1 is MRHNA and CDR2 is SNTAGT. The V end was cut by 4 bases, the J end by 0 bases, with 4 bases between. The CDR3 is made up of 13 amino acids. For the CDR3, the DNA is TGTGCCAGCAGTGCCCAAGCCAAAAACATTCAGTACTTC. This gives the protein CASSAQAKNIQYF.

This clone has a handful of counts. V and J are TRBV18 and TRBJ1-5; 10 positions match TRBD1. Germline V lookup: CDR1 KGHSH, CDR2 LQKENI. V lost 1 base to trimming and J lost 2 bases; unmatched junction nucleotides: 2. The CDR3 covers 16 residues. The CDR3 sequence: CASSPQGTGGNQPQHF. DNA for the CDR3: TGTGCCAGCTCACCACAGGGGACAGGGGGCAATCAGCCCCAGCATTTT.

The chain couples TRBV27 to TRBJ2-1; 9 nucleotides agree with TRBD2. The V and J ends lost 5 bases and 3 bases, in that order; junction bases with no gene match: 11. This CDR3 has 17 amino acids. Germline V gives CDR1 MNHEY, CDR2 SMNVEV (reference sequence). The CDR3 DNA sequence: TGTGCCAGCAGTCCCTTCGCCTTAGCGGGGGACTACAATGAGCAGTTCTTC. This codes for CASSPFALAGDYNEQFF.

This clone was seen once. V is TRBV14 and J is TRBJ2-2; D is undetermined. The CDR3 consists of 15 residues. Germline loops: CDR1 SGHDN, CDR2 FVKESK. V was pared by 0 bases and J by 6 bases, with 11 bases between. This CDR3 is CASSQDLVRAGELFF. CDR3 in DNA: TGTGCCAGCAGCCAAGATTTGGTACGGGCCGGGGAGCTGTTTTTT.

The chain combines TRBV13 with TRBJ2-5, with 9 bases aligning to TRBD2. V lost 5 bases, J lost 5 bases, and 15 bases stayed unmatched. CDR1 is PRHDT, CDR2 FYEKMQ, per germline (reference sequence). The CDR3 sequence is 17 residues long. The CDR3 sequence: CASSLNSGGGAGETQYF. CDR3 bases: TGTGCCAGCAGCCTGAACTCGGGCGGGGGGGCCGGGGAGACCCAGTACTTC. The full variable domain, with the rest looked up from reference TRBV13 and TRBJ2-5, is AAGVIQSPRHLIKEKRETATLKCYPIPRHDTVYWYQQGPGQDPQFLISFYEKMQSDKGSIPDRFSAQQFSDYHSELNMSSLELGDSALYFCASSLNSGGGAGETQYFGPGTRLLVL.

J is TRBJ2-3 and V is TRBV6-5, with D possibly being TRBD2 (6 bases). The CDR3 contains 15 residues. The V end was cut by 1 base, the J end by 4 bases, with 12 bases between. Germline loops: CDR1 MNHEY, CDR2 SVGAGI. CDR3 amino acids: CASSYLGGSPDTQYF. The CDR3 nucleotides read TGTGCCAGCAGTTACTTGGGGGGAAGCCCAGATACGCAGTATTTT.

The J gene is TRBJ1-3, the V gene TRBV9, with D possibly matching TRBD1 (5 bases). The CDR3 covers 15 residues. Germline assignment: CDR1 SGDLS and CDR2 YYNGEE. Trimming left V 4 bases short and J 3 bases short, with 14 bases between. DNA of the CDR3: TGTGCCAGCAGCTCACAAAGGGGAGGTGGAAACACCATATATTTT. As protein: CASSSQRGGGNTIYF. Full variable domain (remainder filled in from reference TRBV9 and TRBJ1-3): DSGVTQTPKHLITATGQRVTLRCSPRSGDLSVYWYQQSLDQGLQFLIQYYNGEERAKGNILERFSAQQFPDLHSELNLSSLELGDSALYFCASSSQRGGGNTIYFGEGSWLTVV.

A word on this clone: This sample also contains other DNA sequences that code for the same CDR3. V usage is TRBV30 and J usage is TRBJ2-3, with D maybe TRBD2 (6 bases). Per germline, CDR1 GTSNPN and CDR2 SVGIG (reference sequence). This CDR3 is 13 amino acids long. V was pared by 5 bases and J by 4 bases, with 13 bases between. The CDR3 DNA reads TGTGCCTGGGGGCTCAGGAGGGCAGATACGCAGTATTTT. Translating it yields CAWGLRRADTQYF.

In its sample, this clone was seen a few times. V is TRBV4-1 and J is TRBJ1-3; the match to TRBD1 covers 7 bases. The germline gives CDR1 MGHRA, CDR2 YSYEKL. CDR3 size: 14 residues. J lost 6 bases, V lost 1 base, and 3 bases had no gene match. DNA for the CDR3: TGCGCCAGCAGCCAAGTGGGACAGCCAAACACCATATATTTT. Its translation: CASSQVGQPNTIYF.

V gene TRBV2 combines with J gene TRBJ1-5; the D gene is possibly TRBD1 (6 bases). V was cut by 6 bases and J by 2 bases, with 14 bases left in between. The V gene's germline CDR1 is SNHLY and CDR2 FYNNEI. This CDR3 spans 15 amino acids. The CDR3 DNA sequence: TGTGCCAGCAGAGAACAGGGTTATGGCAATCAGCCCCAGCATTTT. It translates to CASREQGYGNQPQHF. The full variable domain, its missing parts supplied by reference TRBV2 and TRBJ1-5, is EPEVTQTPSHQVTQMGQEVILRCVPISNHLYFYWYRQILGQKVEFLVSFYNNEISEKSEIFDDQFSVERPDGSNFTLKIRSTKLEDSAMYFCASREQGYGNQPQHFGDGTRLSIL.

J is TRBJ2-3 and V is TRBV9; 13 nucleotides align to TRBD2. The CDR3 loop spans 18 amino acids. Losses at the gene ends were 0 bases for V and 1 base for J; bases not matched to a gene: 5. Germline CDR1 is SGDLS and CDR2 is YYNGEE. Here the CDR3 reads CASSVALGTSGGTDTQYF. The DNA of the CDR3 is TGTGCCAGCAGCGTAGCCCTAGGGACTAGCGGGGGCACAGATACGCAGTATTTT. Variable domain in full (rest from reference TRBV9 and TRBJ2-3): DSGVTQTPKHLITATGQRVTLRCSPRSGDLSVYWYQQSLDQGLQFLIQYYNGEERAKGNILERFSAQQFPDLHSELNLSSLELGDSALYFCASSVALGTSGGTDTQYFGPGTRLTVL.

The V and J genes are TRBV30 and TRBJ1-2; TRBD1 might be the D (6 bases). Germline V CDR1 and CDR2: GTSNPN, SVGIG (reference sequence). The CDR3 sequence is 15 residues long. Trimming cost V 2 bases and J 5 bases, with 18 bases left between them. The CDR3 loop is CAWSNLWGRGYGYTF. The CDR3 DNA reads TGTGCCTGGAGTAACCTCTGGGGGCGCGGTTATGGCTACACCTTC.

CDR3 nucleotide sequence: TGTGCCTGGTACCGGGACAGCTTGTCTCGGGGCTACACCTTC. Translation: CAWYRDSLSRGYTF. V and J are TRBV30 and TRBJ1-2, with 7 positions matching TRBD1. The V segment lost 5 bases and the J segment 8 bases; nucleotides outside the gene matches: 14. Germline V gene sequence: CDR1 GTSNPN, CDR2 SVGIG (reference sequence). The CDR3 runs 14 residues. The full variable domain, its missing parts supplied by reference TRBV30 and TRBJ1-2, is SQTIHQWPATLVQPVGSPLSLECTVEGTSNPNLYWYRQAAGRGLQLLFYSVGIGQISSEVPQNLSASRPQDRQFILSSKKLLLSDSGFYLCAWYRDSLSRGYTFGSGTRLTVV.

The chain uses TRBV5-1 and TRBJ2-5; 11 positions agree with TRBD2. The germline V gene has CDR1 SGHRS and CDR2 YFSETQ. V lost 1 base, J lost 1 base, and 3 bases stayed unmatched. The CDR3 is 16 residues long. CDR3 in DNA: TGCGCCAGCAGCTTGCTCCTAGCGGGGGGCCAAGAGACCCAGTACTTC. It encodes CASSLLLAGGQETQYF.

This clone was counted many times. The chain carries TRBV7-8 and TRBJ2-7, with TRBD2 matching over 8 bases. With 2 bases clipped from V and 0 bases from J, the junction kept 18 bases outside the gene matches. The germline V gene encodes CDR1 SGHVS and CDR2 FQNEAQ. The CDR3 extends over 20 amino acids. CDR3 in amino acids: CASSLTGGVRPPAGSYEQYF. Written as DNA, the CDR3 is TGTGCCAGCAGCTTAACGGGGGGGGTGAGACCCCCCGCGGGCTCCTACGAGCAGTACTTC. The full variable domain, rest sourced from reference TRBV7-8 and TRBJ2-7, is GAGVSQSPRYKVAKRGQDVALRCDPISGHVSLFWYQQALGQGPEFLTYFQNEAQLDKSGLPSDRFFAERPEGSVSTLKIQRTQQEDSAVYLCASSLTGGVRPPAGSYEQYFGPGTRLTVT.